The 30 T cell receptor beta chains listed next were all sequenced from one sample in a study of T cell responses to AZD1222 COVID-19 vaccine. Sequencing used immunoSEQ multiplex PCR; TCRdb keeps in-frame clones, though not all of them. The table records tens of thousands of clones, around nine tenths of them present only once. The sample here was peripheral blood, taken on day 0 of AZD1222 vaccination. These receptors were collected from an adult in good health.

This chain connects TRBV30 to TRBJ1-1, with 8 bases fitting TRBD1. CDR1 GTSNPN and CDR2 SVGIG come from the germline V gene (reference sequence). The CDR3 is made up of 13 amino acids. The V gene end was trimmed by 4 bases and the J gene end by 6 bases; junction bases not matched to a gene: 7. The CDR3 sequence is CAWNPWDRSEAFF. The CDR3 nucleotides read TGTGCCTGGAACCCCTGGGACAGGTCTGAAGCTTTCTTT. Based on the CDR3 plus reference TRBV30 and TRBJ1-1, the full variable domain is SQTIHQWPATLVQPVGSPLSLECTVEGTSNPNLYWYRQAAGRGLQLLFYSVGIGQISSEVPQNLSASRPQDRQFILSSKKLLLSDSGFYLCAWNPWDRSEAFFGQGTRLTVV.

This clone was seen once. The chain couples TRBV2 to TRBJ1-2, with TRBD1 as a possible D gene (6 bases). The germline V gene encodes CDR1 SNHLY and CDR2 FYNNEI. The CDR3 is 15 amino acids. V lost 2 bases to trimming and J lost 4 bases, with 14 bases between them. The CDR3 DNA sequence: TGTGCCAGCAGTGAAATACCCGGGGACACCTATGGCTACACCTTC. Protein: CASSEIPGDTYGYTF.

This clone was detected a few times. The chain employs TRBV25-1 and TRBJ2-1, with D hard to call. Germline V gene lookup returns CDR1 MGHDK and CDR2 SYGVNS. The CDR3 has 15 amino acids. With 1 base removed from V and 0 bases from J, the gap between germline ends came to 7 bases. The CDR3 DNA reads TGTGCCAGCAGTGAATTGGATAGCTCCTACAATGAGCAGTTCTTC. Residues: CASSELDSSYNEQFF.

The rearrangement links TRBV30 to TRBJ1-1; D ambiguous. The ends were cut back, 3 bases at V and 3 bases at J, with 11 bases in the middle. Germline CDR1 GTSNPN, CDR2 SVGIG (reference sequence). CDR3 length: 13 residues. The chain's CDR3 is CAWRMSLDTEAFF. CDR3 DNA sequence: TGTGCCTGGAGGATGTCCCTCGACACTGAAGCTTTCTTT.

V is TRBV6-5 and J is TRBJ2-1, with a possible D match to TRBD2 (5 bases). From germline, CDR1 is MNHEY and CDR2 SVGAGI. Trimming cost V 2 bases and J 3 bases, with 5 bases left between them. The CDR3 length is 13 residues. CDR3: CASSYTSYNEQFF. In nucleotides, the CDR3 is TGTGCCAGCAGTTACACTAGCTACAATGAGCAGTTCTTC.

The chain links TRBV7-9 to TRBJ1-5; 7 positions match TRBD1. Per germline, CDR1 SEHNR and CDR2 FQNEAQ (reference sequence). With V trimmed by 5 bases and J by 0 bases, 7 bases remained unmatched. The CDR3 is 16 residues long. CDR3: CASSPGTANSNQPQHF. CDR3 sequence (DNA): TGTGCCAGCAGCCCCGGGACAGCCAATAGCAATCAGCCCCAGCATTTT.

This sequence joins TRBV9 and TRBJ1-3; D might be TRBD1 (5 bases). V lost 4 bases and J lost 1, with 15 bases in between. The length of the CDR3 is 16 residues. CDR1 SGDLS and CDR2 YYNGEE come from the germline V gene. CDR3 nucleotide sequence: TGTGCCAGCAGCTCCCCCCCGGCAGGGTCTGGAAACACCATATATTTT. Translating gives CASSSPPAGSGNTIYF.

V gene TRBV30 combines with J gene TRBJ2-4; D perhaps matches TRBD1 (5 bases). Germline assignment: CDR1 GTSNPN and CDR2 SVGIG (reference sequence). CDR3 length: 17 residues. V dropped 4 bases and J dropped 0 bases, with 19 bases sitting between them. The CDR3 reads CAWTLPFRTRAKNIQYF. The CDR3 region has the DNA TGTGCCTGGACCCTACCCTTTCGGACACGAGCCAAAAACATTCAGTACTTC.

V gene TRBV30 combines with J gene TRBJ1-2; TRBD1 might be the D (5 bases). Per the germline V gene, CDR1 is GTSNPN and CDR2 is SVGIG (reference sequence). The CDR3 sequence is 13 residues long. Trimming took 5 bases from V and 0 from J, leaving 10 bases between them. CDR3 DNA sequence: TGTGCCTGGGTGGGGGGAGCTAACTATGGCTACACCTTC. Its translation: CAWVGGANYGYTF.

This chain uses TRBV9 with TRBJ1-2, with 8 positions matching TRBD1. The V gene's germline CDR1 is SGDLS and CDR2 YYNGEE. V dropped 3 bases and J dropped 4; count of bases not matched to a gene: 5. The CDR3 covers 14 residues. CDR3 nucleotide sequence: TGTGCCAGCAGCGCAGGACAGGGTGTCTATGGCTACACCTTC. Translated, it gives CASSAGQGVYGYTF.

This clone was counted a single time. The chain carries TRBV15 and TRBJ1-1; tentatively, D is TRBD1 (6 bases). Trimming stripped 3 bases from V and 10 bases from J, with 21 bases between. The CDR3 spans 15 residues. Looked up from germline, CDR1 is LNHNV and CDR2 is YYDKDF (reference sequence). The CDR3, as DNA: TGTGCCACCAGCAGGGAACAGGGAGATAGGAATGGAGCTTTCTTT. As protein: CATSREQGDRNGAFF.

This clone has just a few counts. The V gene is TRBV2, the J gene TRBJ2-5, with 7 bases lining up with TRBD1. Germline V gives CDR1 SNHLY, CDR2 FYNNEI. There are 13 residues in the CDR3. After removal of 6 bases from V and 3 bases from J, the junction contained 4 bases not matched to a gene. CDR3 region: CASRATGEETQYF. DNA of the CDR3: TGTGCCAGCAGAGCAACAGGGGAAGAGACCCAGTACTTC.

V and J are TRBV19 and TRBJ1-2; no clear D gene. Trimming stripped 6 bases from V and 7 bases from J, with 18 bases between. CDR1 and CDR2 (germline): LNHDA, SQIVND (reference sequence). There are 14 residues in the CDR3. CDR3 residues: CASRLGGITGGYTF. CDR3 in DNA: TGTGCCAGTAGGCTGGGCGGCATCACCGGTGGCTACACCTTC.

In its sample, this clone was seen once. This sequence joins TRBV5-1 and TRBJ2-1; D possibly corresponds to TRBD1 (6 bases). This CDR3 comprises 14 residues. The germline V and J ends were trimmed by 0 bases and 6 bases, with 10 bases remaining between them. CDR1 and CDR2 (germline): SGHRS, YFSETQ. Here the CDR3 reads CASSLGTDLNEQFF. As DNA, the CDR3 is TGCGCCAGCAGCTTGGGGACAGATCTCAATGAGCAGTTCTTC.

The chain recombines TRBV19 with TRBJ1-5; D might be TRBD1 (6 bases). Germline V lookup: CDR1 LNHDA, CDR2 SQIVND (reference sequence). The V end lost 9 bases, the J end lost 3 bases, and 15 bases lay between the germline ends. This CDR3 has 14 residues. CDR3 in DNA: TGTGCCAGCCGACCCCGGGACACCAATCAGCCCCAGCATTTT. Translated: CASRPRDTNQPQHF.

The V call is TRBV6-6, the J call TRBJ2-7; 8 bases are shared with TRBD1. Germline V lookup: CDR1 MNHNY, CDR2 SVGAGI (reference sequence). Losses at the gene ends were 2 bases for V and 3 bases for J; bases not matched to a gene: 6. There are 15 residues in the CDR3. CDR3 nucleotide sequence: TGTGCCAGCAGTTACCCGTCCGGGACAGGCTACGAGCAGTACTTC. Encoded protein: CASSYPSGTGYEQYF.

The chain uses TRBV5-1 and TRBJ2-1, with D possibly TRBD2 on 5 matching bases. V gave up 4 bases and J gave up 9 bases, with 14 bases separating them. The germline gives CDR1 SGHRS, CDR2 YFSETQ. The CDR3 length is 13 residues. The CDR3 nucleotides are TGCGCCAGCAGCCCCTACCCTGGGAGTGAGCAGTTCTTC. Protein: CASSPYPGSEQFF.

V and J are TRBV28 and TRBJ1-4; 8 bases align to TRBD1. Trimming cost V 5 bases and J 10 bases; bases outside gene matches: 12. Germline V CDR1 and CDR2: MDHEN, SYDVKM. The CDR3 spans 15 residues. The DNA for the CDR3 is TGTGCCAGCAGTCCACCGACAGGGGAAAGGGTAAAACTGTTTTTT. This translates into CASSPPTGERVKLFF.

V usage is TRBV6-6 and J usage is TRBJ1-5; no clear D gene. The germline gives CDR1 MNHNY, CDR2 SVGAGI (reference sequence). This CDR3 has 12 amino acids. V lost 6 bases to trimming and J lost 1 base, with 4 bases between them. This CDR3 reads CASRGSNQPQHF. The CDR3 nucleotides read TGTGCCAGCAGGGGGAGCAATCAGCCCCAGCATTTT.

V and J are TRBV28 and TRBJ2-7; TRBD1 agrees at 7 bases. Per germline, CDR1 MDHEN and CDR2 SYDVKM. The CDR3 covers 15 residues. With V trimmed by 5 bases and J by 5 bases, 12 bases remained unmatched. The CDR3 sequence is CASSDPTGDLDEQYF. CDR3 bases: TGTGCCAGCAGTGATCCTACAGGGGATCTGGACGAGCAGTACTTC.

This chain uses TRBV21-1 with TRBJ2-7; the table's D gene call, TRBD2, was not cross checked with the DNA. TRBV21-1 is shown as a pseudogene. The CDR3 has 13 residues. CDR3 sequence reads: CARAGYCSDEQYF. The CDR3 DNA follows: TGTGCCAGGGCCGGGTATTGCAGCGACGAGCAGTACTTC.

Only one count was recorded for this clone. The J gene is TRBJ1-4, the V gene TRBV30; TRBD1 agrees at 10 bases. The V gene's germline CDR1 is GTSNPN and CDR2 SVGIG (reference sequence). With V trimmed by 5 bases and J by 8 bases, 2 bases remained unmatched. The CDR3 is made up of 12 amino acids. In nucleotides, the CDR3 is TGTGCCTGGGGGGACAGGGGCGAAAAACTGTTTTTT. This codes for CAWGDRGEKLFF.

This sequence joins TRBV11-2 and TRBJ2-7, with D possibly TRBD2 on 5 matching bases. Germline V gene lookup returns CDR1 SGHAT and CDR2 FQNNGV. V was clipped by 0 bases and J by 4 bases, with 22 bases between them. This CDR3 has 18 residues. The CDR3 reads CASSLDRYILVDRYEQYF. As DNA, the CDR3 is TGTGCCAGCAGCTTAGATCGGTACATACTAGTTGATAGGTACGAGCAGTACTTC.

This chain connects TRBV29-1 to TRBJ1-2; D is undetermined. In germline, CDR1 is SQVTM, CDR2 ANQGSEA. Trimming left V 4 bases short and J 5 bases short, with 8 bases between. The CDR3 length is 11 residues. The CDR3, as DNA: TGCAGCGTTGGGGCAGCTTATGGCTACACCTTC. Translation: CSVGAAYGYTF.

This chain connects TRBV6-5 to TRBJ1-1; no reliable D call. Trimming shortened V by 2 bases and J by 2 bases, and 9 bases separated the two germline ends. The CDR3 totals 14 residues. From germline, CDR1 is MNHEY and CDR2 SVGAGI. Written as DNA, the CDR3 is TGTGCCAGCAGTTACCTACCGGGAAACACTGAAGCTTTCTTT. It yields the protein CASSYLPGNTEAFF.

CDR3 nucleotides: TGTGCCAGCGGCGATAGCGGGGGAACCTACAATGAGCAGTTCTTC. This sequence encodes CASGDSGGTYNEQFF. The V gene is TRBV7-9, the J gene TRBJ2-1; 9 nucleotides match TRBD2. Germline assignment: CDR1 SEHNR and CDR2 FQNEAQ (reference sequence). CDR3 length equals 15 residues. The V and J ends lost 8 bases and 2 bases, in that order; junction bases with no gene match: 7.

This clone was observed a handful of times. The rearrangement joins TRBV4-2 to TRBJ2-5; 7 bases map to TRBD2. J was trimmed by 5 bases and V by 0 bases; bases with no gene match: 12. The length of the CDR3 is 17 residues. Germline V CDR1 and CDR2: LGHNA, YNFKEQ. CDR3 amino acids: CASSQDPSGTFMETQYF. The CDR3 DNA reads TGTGCCAGCAGCCAAGATCCTAGCGGAACCTTCATGGAGACCCAGTACTTC.

This rearrangement joins TRBV11-2 to TRBJ2-7; TRBD2 matches 10 bases. The V segment lost 5 bases and the J segment 6 bases; nucleotides outside the gene matches: 10. Germline V CDR1 and CDR2: SGHAT, FQNNGV. CDR3 length: 15 amino acids. The CDR3 loop reads CASSPQLAGLGEQYF. The CDR3 bases are TGTGCCAGCAGCCCGCAACTAGCGGGGTTAGGCGAGCAGTACTTC.

This clone was detected a few times. The chain employs TRBV6-5 and TRBJ1-2; 8 nucleotides align to TRBD1. Germline assignment: CDR1 MNHEY and CDR2 SVGAGI. The CDR3 runs 15 residues. V lost 7 bases and J lost 4; bases outside the gene matches: 11. CDR3 nucleotide sequence: TGTGCCAGCACCGGCACCGGGACAGGCATCTATGGCTACACCTTC. Translating gives CASTGTGTGIYGYTF.

The chain has TRBV27 and TRBJ1-5; D not resolved. Germline values: CDR1 MNHEY, CDR2 SMNVEV (reference sequence). The V end lost 2 bases, the J end lost 6 bases, and 8 bases lay between the germline ends. The CDR3 has 13 residues. The CDR3 protein is CASSLGRGQPQHF. The CDR3 region has the DNA TGTGCCAGCAGTTTAGGGCGGGGTCAGCCCCAGCATTTT.